The next 14 T cell receptor beta chains were all read from a single sample in a study of spatial heterogeneity in lung cancer. The study's findings and limits: It was found that expanded intratumoral alpha and beta TCR counts tracked tumor mutation counts.

For these receptors, no antigen is known. MiXCR was run by TCRdb on the 5' RACE reads, yielding one entry per CDR3 protein. The sample has fewer than 20,000 distinct CDR3 sequences; about 6.1% are singletons. Stated time point: sample taken at primary tumor resection. The sample was lung tumor tissue, taken at surgery. These receptors originate from a female donor with early-stage non-small cell lung cancer.

This clonotype was observed at least ten times. This beta chain is a stray read from a library made for alpha chains; its abundance is not meaningful. CDR3 in DNA: TGTGCCAGCAGCCAAGATGTAGGGGGAAGTCAGCCCCAGCATTTT. Its translation: CASSQDVGGSQPQHF. The genes are TRBV3-1 and TRBJ1-5; tentatively, D is TRBD1 (6 bases). V was clipped by 0 bases and J by 6 bases, with 12 bases between them. Germline values: CDR1 LGHDT, CDR2 YNNKEL (reference sequence). CDR3 size: 15 residues.

This clonotype showed up many times. One junction end disagrees with the germline gene, perhaps due to a read error. Within a library made for alpha chains, this beta chain is off target, and its count is uninformative. This chain connects TRBV5-1 to TRBJ2-1, with unresolved D. Germline V gene sequence: CDR1 SGHRS, CDR2 YFSETQ. The CDR3 extends over 12 amino acids. This CDR3 is CASRFNYNEQFF. The CDR3, as DNA: TGCGCCAGCCGCTTTAACTACAATGAGCAGTTCTTC.

This clonotype was detected ten times or more. Being off target in a library aimed at alpha chains, this beta chain has a size of little meaning. The CDR3 coding sequence is TGTGCCAGCACCGCATGGGGCGGGAAGATGGTTTACAATGAGCAGTTCTTC. Protein sequence: CASTAWGGKMVYNEQFF. The genes are TRBV11-2 and TRBJ2-1; perhaps TRBD2 as D (6 bases). The CDR3 loop spans 17 amino acids. The V end was cut by 7 bases, the J end by 4 bases, with 23 bases between. In germline, CDR1 is SGHAT, CDR2 FQNNGV.

This clonotype was counted ten times or more. This beta chain came through as a stray read in a library set up for alpha chains, and its size says little. The V gene is TRBV20-1, the J gene TRBJ2-7; the D call may be TRBD1 or TRBD2 (6 bases each). The V and J ends lost 3 bases and 6 bases respectively, with 18 bases between them. This CDR3 spans 14 amino acids. The germline V gene encodes CDR1 DFQATT and CDR2 SNEGSKA (reference sequence). The CDR3 DNA is TGCAGTGCTAGGCCGCCCCTAGGGGGGAGCGAGCAGTACTTC. Translation: CSARPPLGGSEQYF.

The table lists this clonotype with many counts. In a library made to pick up alpha chains, this beta chain is a stray read with a size that means little. DNA for the CDR3: TGCGCCAGCAGCTTGCGGACTAGCGGAAAGAACACCGGGGAGCTGTTTTTT. It encodes CASSLRTSGKNTGELFF. The V call is TRBV5-1, the J call TRBJ2-2; 10 bases map to TRBD2. The germline V gene has CDR1 SGHRS and CDR2 YFSETQ. Losses at the gene ends were 1 base for V and 1 base for J; bases not matched to a gene: 4. This CDR3 has 17 residues.

This clonotype was found many times. Because this beta chain is a stray read in a library intended to capture alpha chains, its abundance should not be given much weight. The chain joins TRBV28 to TRBJ1-2; 7 bases align to TRBD1. V shed 3 bases and J 4 bases; nucleotides not matched to a gene: 2. The CDR3 contains 13 residues. Looked up from germline, CDR1 is MDHEN and CDR2 is SYDVKM. CDR3 bases: TGTGCCAGCAGTTTCGACAGGGCCTATGGCTACACCTTC. The encoded protein is CASSFDRAYGYTF.

This clonotype occurred many times. The size of this beta chain means little, since it is a stray read in a library made for alpha chains. This chain connects TRBV2 to TRBJ1-5; 8 positions agree with TRBD1. Germline CDR1 SNHLY, CDR2 FYNNEI. The ends lost 6 bases at V and 1 base at J; junction bases unmatched: 2. The CDR3 has 14 residues. DNA for the CDR3: TGTGCCAGCAGGGACAGGGTAAGCAATCAGCCCCAGCATTTT. Translated: CASRDRVSNQPQHF.

This clonotype was counted ten times or more. This beta chain was picked up by a library intended for alpha chains and is off target, so its count carries little meaning. This chain uses TRBV5-1 with TRBJ2-1; 11 bases line up with TRBD2. The CDR3 has 16 amino acids. Germline loops: CDR1 SGHRS, CDR2 YFSETQ. V was clipped by 3 bases and J by 3 bases; unmatched bases: 5. In DNA form, the CDR3 reads TGCGCCAGCAGCTCACTAGCGGGAGATAACTACAATGAGCAGTTCTTC. This codes for CASSSLAGDNYNEQFF.

This clonotype appeared a few times. This beta chain lies outside the target of a library built for alpha chains; its clone size means little. V and J are TRBV5-6 and TRBJ2-3, with 7 positions matching TRBD2. CDR3 size: 16 residues. Germline V lookup: CDR1 SGHDT, CDR2 YYEEEE. The junction had 4 bases not matched to a gene; V was cut back by 0 bases and J by 0 bases. The CDR3 nucleotides read TGTGCCAGCAGCTTGGCCGTGCGGGAGAGCACAGATACGCAGTATTTT. Protein product: CASSLAVRESTDTQYF.

This clonotype was recorded many times. In a library made to pick up alpha chains, this beta chain is a stray read with a size that means little. This sequence joins TRBV25-1 and TRBJ2-5; 8 nucleotides match TRBD1. The CDR3 spans 18 residues. V lost 2 bases to trimming and J lost 2 bases; unmatched junction nucleotides: 13. Germline V gene data show CDR1 as MGHDK and CDR2 as SYGVNS. Here the CDR3 reads CASSEIPGTGGMQETQYF. CDR3 in DNA: TGTGCCAGCAGTGAAATACCCGGGACAGGAGGGATGCAAGAGACCCAGTACTTC.

This clonotype was detected many times. A library made for alpha chains picked up this beta chain off target, so its size means little. The chain has TRBV18 and TRBJ2-1; no firm D call. The length of the CDR3 is 14 residues. Germline CDR1 reads KGHSH; CDR2 reads LQKENI. The germline V and J ends were trimmed by 6 bases and 7 bases, with 16 bases remaining between them. DNA for the CDR3: TGTGCCAGCTCCCGCCTCGCATCCAAGAATGAGCAGTTCTTC. It yields the protein CASSRLASKNEQFF.

This clonotype has ten or more counts. Being off target in a library aimed at alpha chains, this beta chain has a size of little meaning. The chain carries TRBV10-3 and TRBJ2-7, with 8 positions matching TRBD1. The CDR3 is made up of 15 amino acids. With 2 bases clipped from V and 7 bases from J, the junction kept 10 bases outside the gene matches. Germline V lookup: CDR1 ENHRY, CDR2 SYGVKD. The CDR3 bases are TGTGCCATCAGTGAGCCGCAGGGGGCGCTTAGGGAGCAGTACTTC. Translated: CAISEPQGALREQYF.

With regard to this clonotype: This beta chain lies outside the target of a library built for alpha chains; its clone size means little. This chain links TRBV7-9 with TRBJ2-5; TRBD1 matches 9 bases. V gave up 2 bases and J gave up 4 bases; unmatched junction bases: 14. CDR1 is SEHNR, CDR2 FQNEAQ, per germline (reference sequence). CDR3 length: 18 amino acids. The CDR3 is CASSLSPRGGQGLETQYF. The DNA for the CDR3 is TGTGCCAGCAGCTTATCCCCACGGGGAGGACAGGGGTTAGAGACCCAGTACTTC.

Points on this clonotype: This beta chain represents an off-target read in a library built for alpha chains; its size is of limited meaning. The CDR3, as DNA: TGTGCCAGTACTCTTAGGGGCGCCGGGGAGCTGTTTTTT. Translation gives CASTLRGAGELFF. J is TRBJ2-2 and V is TRBV3-1; D possibly corresponds to TRBD1 (5 bases). Germline V gene sequence: CDR1 LGHDT, CDR2 YNNKEL (reference sequence). The V end was cut by 9 bases, the J end by 6 bases, with 14 bases between. CDR3 size: 13 residues.